This paragraph covers one T cell receptor beta chain sequence. Only one count was recorded for this clonotype. Which antigen it targets is not known. Qualities for individual bases were not recorded, and no much larger clone is one base off. A single read counts as weak evidence. This entry belongs to a study of T-cell memory formation after mild COVID-19 (dated by TCRdb to the early 2020s). The study in broad terms: TCR sequence clusters from the two donors were largely donor specific. T-cell clones expanding and contracting after mild COVID-19 in two donors were tracked by longitudinal TCRalpha and TCRbeta repertoire sequencing. The cohort comprised two young, previously healthy adult volunteers, one female and one male. General findings and caveats noted by the study authors: Balanced CD4/CD8 phenotypes were observed for clones contracting from day 15 to 85, whereas a bias towards CD4+ was observed for a second wave of clones expanding from day 15 to 37. Contracting CD4+ clones turned up mainly in the CM and EM memory subsets, whereas EMRA was where CD8+ clones were enriched. Some responding clones were found in pre-infection memory, which suggests that pre-existing cross-reactive memory T cells took part in the SARS-CoV-2 response. SARS-CoV-2 specificity was not confirmed for the second-wave clones peaking on day 37. The study included only a couple of mild cases, and larger cohorts that include severe cases with pre-infection samples were judged to be necessary.

From V the trimming removes 7 bases and from J it removes 0 bases, while the gene matches leave 5 bases of the junction unaccounted for. The CDR3 contains 15 residues, cysteine and phenylalanine counted. Only the CDR3 region is kept as DNA, spanning 45 bases read in frame from base 1. The reads were generated on an Illumina NovaSeq 6000. cDNA libraries for TCRalpha and TCRbeta were prepared by 5'RACE using constant-segment primers, with sample barcodes and unique molecular identifiers added. Trizol reagent was used to extract RNA from every sample. Libraries were amplified in two PCR steps, with a second sample barcode and Illumina TruSeq adapters added in the second step. Sequencing of the libraries was done on an Illumina NovaSeq, producing 2 x 150 bp paired-end reads. In the original analysis: With migec v1.2.7, reads were demultiplexed and then collapsed into UMI-guided consensus sequences. Using mixcr v2.1.11, UMI consensuses were aligned to TRA and TRB V and J templates and then assembled into clonotypes. A clonotype was counted as expanded or contracted only if both edgeR and NoisET called the change significant, with noise models trained on biological replicates. For edgeR calls, a false discovery rate-adjusted p below 0.01 and a log2 fold-change threshold of 1 were applied. As an exploratory analysis of dynamics, PCA with hierarchical clustering was applied to max-normalized trajectories of the 1000 most abundant clonotypes. Separately sequenced CD4+ and CD8+ repertoires were used to assign a CD4 or CD8 phenotype to each responding clone. TCRdb reanalyzed the raw reads on its own, using fastp at Q25 for trimming and MiXCR for clone calling, and kept in-frame beta chains. Identical CDR3 protein sequences are pooled into one entry, listed with their most common genes and DNA. The V and J calls follow TCRdb's processing rather than the paper's. This sample gives 380,000 or so distinct CDR3 sequences in total; around 15% of them show up just once. The top ten clonotypes cover about 24% of the sample.

PBMCs were isolated by Ficoll-Paque density gradient centrifugation. The sequence was collected from a man younger than 35 who had mild COVID-19 (a few samples of this study predate the infection). The sample titles of this study are shuffled in the database, so cell type and time point are left out; the donor was told from shared clones. The sample consisted of PBMCs or a T cell subset sorted from them (not recorded which). The chain links TRBV12-3 or TRBV12-4 with TRBJ2-1; the junction holds 8 bases that match TRBD2. The nucleotide sequence is TGTGCCAGCACCGATCGGGGGGGCTCCTACAATGAGCAGTTCTTC. Its product reads: CASTDRGGSYNEQFF.